In its sample, the clone carrying this T cell receptor beta chain was seen many times. Its target is not known. The sample belongs to a study of spatial heterogeneity in lung cancer. General study points: Compared with follow-up, resection was when ubiquitous expanded tumor TCRs appeared in blood more.

Time point defined: sample taken at primary tumor resection. Tumor, nontumor lung or frozen PBMC supplied whole RNA that was sequenced unsorted. TCRdb fed the 5' RACE reads into MiXCR, producing one record per CDR3 protein. This table has around 41,000 distinct CDR3 sequences, 6.8% appearing once. J was trimmed by 5 bases and V by 7 bases; bases with no gene match: 6. CDR1 and CDR2 from the germline V gene are WSHSY and SAAADI. CDR3 length: 15 residues. This sample comprised PBMCs, obtained at surgery. The V call is TRBV10-2, the J call TRBJ1-6; TRBD1 agrees at 9 bases. The source is a female donor with early-stage non-small cell lung cancer. CDR3 DNA: TGCGCCAGCAAACAAGGGACAGGGAATAATTCACCCCTCCACTTT. As protein: CASKQGTGNNSPLHF.